This T cell receptor beta chain was captured by sequencing in a study of blood T cell repertoires in COVID-19. At the level of the study: From the United States, Italy and Spain came samples of acute and convalescent COVID-19.

Some clones are missing from TCRdb's copy, which holds only in-frame ones; the method was immunoSEQ multiplex PCR. The sample lists some 460,000 clones; approximately 90% were seen once. Across roughly 25 US areas, participants ranged in age from about 18 to 90 years. Cohort assignment relied on participant-reported clinical history. Donors in Cohort 3 counted as recovered after two negative PCRs, clearance, or symptom resolution. CDR3 size: 12 residues. CDR1 and CDR2 from the germline V gene are MDHEN and SYDVKM. With 4 bases clipped from V and 8 bases from J, the junction kept 4 bases outside the gene matches.

J is TRBJ1-2 and V is TRBV28; 7 bases are shared with TRBD1. Sequencing was performed on PBMCs or T cells enriched from blood (not recorded which). The sequence was obtained from a woman aged 18-29 years who had recovered from COVID-19. The CDR3 nucleotides read TGTGCCAGCAGTTCCGGGACAGTCGGCTACACCTTC. Protein product: CASSSGTVGYTF.